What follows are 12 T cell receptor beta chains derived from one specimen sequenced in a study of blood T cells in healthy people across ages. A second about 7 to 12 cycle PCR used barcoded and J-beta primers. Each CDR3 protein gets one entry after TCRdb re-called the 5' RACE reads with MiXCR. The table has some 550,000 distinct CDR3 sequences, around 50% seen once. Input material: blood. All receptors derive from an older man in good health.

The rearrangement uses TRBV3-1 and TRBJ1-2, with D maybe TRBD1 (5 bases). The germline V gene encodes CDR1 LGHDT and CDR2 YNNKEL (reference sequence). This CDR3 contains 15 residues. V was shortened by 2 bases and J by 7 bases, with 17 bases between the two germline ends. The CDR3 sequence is CASSQIDSGRSGYTF. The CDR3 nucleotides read TGTGCCAGCAGCCAAATCGACAGTGGGAGATCTGGCTACACCTTC.

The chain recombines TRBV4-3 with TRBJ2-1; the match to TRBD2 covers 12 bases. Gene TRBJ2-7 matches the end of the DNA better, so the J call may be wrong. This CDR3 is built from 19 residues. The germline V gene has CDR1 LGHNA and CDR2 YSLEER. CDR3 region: CASSQVRTSGVSSYNEQYF. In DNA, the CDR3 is TGCGCCAGCAGCCAAGTCCGGACTAGCGGGGTAAGCTCCTACAATGAGCAGTACTTC.

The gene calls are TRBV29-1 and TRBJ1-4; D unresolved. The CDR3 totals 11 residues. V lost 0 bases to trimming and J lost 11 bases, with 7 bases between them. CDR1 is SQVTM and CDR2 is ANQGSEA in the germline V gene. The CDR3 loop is CSVEEGSKLFF. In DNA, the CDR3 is TGCAGCGTTGAAGAAGGGAGTAAACTGTTTTTT.

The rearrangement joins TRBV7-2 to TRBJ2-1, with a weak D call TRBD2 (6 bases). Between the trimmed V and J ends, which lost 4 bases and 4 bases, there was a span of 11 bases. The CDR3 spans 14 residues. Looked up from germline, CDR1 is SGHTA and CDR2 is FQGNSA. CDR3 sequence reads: CASSSTRGYNEQFF. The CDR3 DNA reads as TGTGCCAGCAGCTCCACGCGGGGATACAATGAGCAGTTCTTC.

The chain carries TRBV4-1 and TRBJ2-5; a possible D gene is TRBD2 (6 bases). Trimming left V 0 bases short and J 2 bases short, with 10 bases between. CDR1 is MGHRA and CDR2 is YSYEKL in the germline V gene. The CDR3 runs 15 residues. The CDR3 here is CASSQDALAQETQYF. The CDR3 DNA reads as TGCGCCAGCAGCCAAGATGCTCTAGCGCAAGAGACCCAGTACTTC.

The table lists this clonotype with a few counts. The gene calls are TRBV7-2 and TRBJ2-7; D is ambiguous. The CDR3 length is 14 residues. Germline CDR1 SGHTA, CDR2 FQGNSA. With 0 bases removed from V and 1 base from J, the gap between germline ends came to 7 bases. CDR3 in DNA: TGTGCCAGCAGCTTAGCATCTCAGTCCTACGAGCAGTACTTC. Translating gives CASSLASQSYEQYF.

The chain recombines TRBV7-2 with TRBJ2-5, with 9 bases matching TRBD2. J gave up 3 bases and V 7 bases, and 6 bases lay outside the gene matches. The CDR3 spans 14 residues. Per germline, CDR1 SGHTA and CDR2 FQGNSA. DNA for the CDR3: TGTGCCAGCAACCCCAGACTAGCGGAAGAGACCCAGTACTTC. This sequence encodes CASNPRLAEETQYF. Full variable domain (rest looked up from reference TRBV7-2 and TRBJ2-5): GAGVSQSPSNKVTEKGKDVELRCDPISGHTALYWYRQSLGQGLEFLIYFQGNSAPDKSGLPSDRFSAERTGGSVSTLTIQRTQQEDSAVYLCASNPRLAEETQYFGPGTRLLVL.

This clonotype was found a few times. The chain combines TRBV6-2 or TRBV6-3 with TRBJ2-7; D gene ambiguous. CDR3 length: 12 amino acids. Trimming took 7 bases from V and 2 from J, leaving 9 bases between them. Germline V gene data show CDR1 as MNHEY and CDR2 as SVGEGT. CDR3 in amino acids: CASNWPTYEQYF. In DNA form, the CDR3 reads TGTGCCAGCAATTGGCCGACCTACGAGCAGTACTTC.

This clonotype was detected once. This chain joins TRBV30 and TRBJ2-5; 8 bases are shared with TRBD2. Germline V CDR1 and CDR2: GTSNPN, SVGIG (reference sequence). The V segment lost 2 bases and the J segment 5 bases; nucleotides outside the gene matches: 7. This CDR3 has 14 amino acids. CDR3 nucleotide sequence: TGTGCCTGGAGTCGAGCGGGAGTTTCGGAGACCCAGTACTTC. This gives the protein CAWSRAGVSETQYF.

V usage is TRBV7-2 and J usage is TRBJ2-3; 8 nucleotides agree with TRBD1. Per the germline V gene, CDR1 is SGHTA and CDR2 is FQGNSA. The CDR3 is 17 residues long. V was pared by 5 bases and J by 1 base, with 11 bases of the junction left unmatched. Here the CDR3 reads CASSLYPGTGGTDTQYF. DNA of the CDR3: TGTGCCAGCAGCCTCTACCCAGGGACAGGTGGCACAGATACGCAGTATTTT.

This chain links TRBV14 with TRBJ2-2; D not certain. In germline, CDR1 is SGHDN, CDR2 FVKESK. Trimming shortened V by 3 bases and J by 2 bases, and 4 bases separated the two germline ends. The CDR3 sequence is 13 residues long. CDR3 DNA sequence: TGTGCCAGCAGCCACCTAAACACCGGGGAGCTGTTTTTT. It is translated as CASSHLNTGELFF. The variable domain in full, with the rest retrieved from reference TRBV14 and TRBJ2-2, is EAGVTQFPSHSVIEKGQTVTLRCDPISGHDNLYWYRRVMGKEIKFLLHFVKESKQDESGMPNNRFLAERTGGTYSTLKVQPAELEDSGVYFCASSHLNTGELFFGEGSRLTVL.

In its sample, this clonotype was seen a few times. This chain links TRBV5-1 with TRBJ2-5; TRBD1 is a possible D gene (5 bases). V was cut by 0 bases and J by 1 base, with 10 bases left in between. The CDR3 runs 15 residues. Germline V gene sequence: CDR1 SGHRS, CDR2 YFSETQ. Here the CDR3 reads CASSLEGQLQETQYF. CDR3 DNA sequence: TGCGCCAGCAGCTTGGAGGGGCAGCTCCAAGAGACCCAGTACTTC. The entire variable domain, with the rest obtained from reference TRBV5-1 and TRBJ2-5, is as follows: KAGVTQTPRYLIKTRGQQVTLSCSPISGHRSVSWYQQTPGQGLQFLFEYFSETQRNKGNFPGRFSGRQFSNSRSEMNVSTLELGDSALYLCASSLEGQLQETQYFGPGTRLLVL.